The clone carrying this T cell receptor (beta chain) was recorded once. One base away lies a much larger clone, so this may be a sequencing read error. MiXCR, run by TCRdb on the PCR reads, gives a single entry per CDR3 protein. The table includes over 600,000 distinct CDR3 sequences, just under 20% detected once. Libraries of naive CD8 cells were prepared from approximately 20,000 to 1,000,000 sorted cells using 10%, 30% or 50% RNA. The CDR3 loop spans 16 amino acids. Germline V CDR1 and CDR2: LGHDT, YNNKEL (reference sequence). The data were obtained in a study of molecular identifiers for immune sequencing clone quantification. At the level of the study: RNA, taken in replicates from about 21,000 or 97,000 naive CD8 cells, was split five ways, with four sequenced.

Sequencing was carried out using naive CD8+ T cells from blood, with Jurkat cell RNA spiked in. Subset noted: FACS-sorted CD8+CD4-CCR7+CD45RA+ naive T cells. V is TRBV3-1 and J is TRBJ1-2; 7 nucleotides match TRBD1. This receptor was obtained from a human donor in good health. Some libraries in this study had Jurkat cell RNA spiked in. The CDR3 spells CTSSQDRFSPNYGYTF. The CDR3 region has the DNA TGTACCAGCAGCCAGGACAGGTTTTCGCCTAACTATGGCTACACCTTC.